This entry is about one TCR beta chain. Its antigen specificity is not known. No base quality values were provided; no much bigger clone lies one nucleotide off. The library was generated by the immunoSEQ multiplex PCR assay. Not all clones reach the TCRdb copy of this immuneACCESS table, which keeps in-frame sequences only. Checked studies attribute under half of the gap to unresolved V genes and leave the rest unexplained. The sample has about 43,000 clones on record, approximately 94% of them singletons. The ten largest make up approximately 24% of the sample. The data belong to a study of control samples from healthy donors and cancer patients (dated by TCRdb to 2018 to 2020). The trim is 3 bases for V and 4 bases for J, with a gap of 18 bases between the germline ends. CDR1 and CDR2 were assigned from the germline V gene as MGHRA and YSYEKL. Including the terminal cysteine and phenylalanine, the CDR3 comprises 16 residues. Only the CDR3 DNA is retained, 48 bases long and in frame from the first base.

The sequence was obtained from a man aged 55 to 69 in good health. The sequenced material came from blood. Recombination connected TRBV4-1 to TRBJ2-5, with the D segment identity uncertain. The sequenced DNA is TGCGCCAGCAGCCAGGTGGGCTGGGGTATAAGAGAGACCCAGTACTTC. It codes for CASSQVGWGIRETQYF.